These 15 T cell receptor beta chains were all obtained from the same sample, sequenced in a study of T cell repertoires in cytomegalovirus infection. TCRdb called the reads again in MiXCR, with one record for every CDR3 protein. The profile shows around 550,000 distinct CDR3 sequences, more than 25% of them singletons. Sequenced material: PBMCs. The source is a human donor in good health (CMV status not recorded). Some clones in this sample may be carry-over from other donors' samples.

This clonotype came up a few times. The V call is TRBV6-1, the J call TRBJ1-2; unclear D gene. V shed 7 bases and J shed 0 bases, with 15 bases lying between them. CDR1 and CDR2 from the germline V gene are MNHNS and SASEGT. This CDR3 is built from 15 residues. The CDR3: CASKYQMGANYGYTF. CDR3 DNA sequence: TGTGCCAGCAAATACCAAATGGGAGCTAACTATGGCTACACCTTC.

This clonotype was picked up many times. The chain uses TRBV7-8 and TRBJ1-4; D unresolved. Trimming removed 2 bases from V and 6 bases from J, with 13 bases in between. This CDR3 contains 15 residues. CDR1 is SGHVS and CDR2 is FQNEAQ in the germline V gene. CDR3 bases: TGTGCCAGCAGCTTAACACCACAAAGTCATGAAAAACTGTTTTTT. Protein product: CASSLTPQSHEKLFF.

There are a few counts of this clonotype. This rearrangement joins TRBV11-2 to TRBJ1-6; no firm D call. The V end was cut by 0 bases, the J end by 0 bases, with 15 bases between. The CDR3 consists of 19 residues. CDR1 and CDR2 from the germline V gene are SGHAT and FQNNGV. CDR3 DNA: TGTGCCAGCAGCTTAGATGATGTCGGGTATAGCTCCTATAATTCACCCCTCCACTTT. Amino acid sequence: CASSLDDVGYSSYNSPLHF. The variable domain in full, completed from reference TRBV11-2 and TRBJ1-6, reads EAGVAQSPRYKIIEKRQSVAFWCNPISGHATLYWYQQILGQGPKLLIQFQNNGVVDDSQLPKDRFSAERLKGVDSTLKIQPAKLEDSAVYLCASSLDDVGYSSYNSPLHFGNGTRLTVT.

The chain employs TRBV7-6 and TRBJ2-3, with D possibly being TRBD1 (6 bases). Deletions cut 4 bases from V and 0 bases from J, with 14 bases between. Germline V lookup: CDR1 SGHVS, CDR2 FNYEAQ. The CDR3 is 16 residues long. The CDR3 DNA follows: TGTGCCAGCAGCTCCTTAACAGGGTATAGCACAGATACGCAGTATTTT. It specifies CASSSLTGYSTDTQYF. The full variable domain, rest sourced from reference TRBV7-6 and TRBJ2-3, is GAGVSQSPRYKVTKRGQDVALRCDPISGHVSLYWYRQALGQGPEFLTYFNYEAQQDKSGLPNDRFSAERPEGSISTLTIQRTEQRDSAMYRCASSSLTGYSTDTQYFGPGTRLTVL.

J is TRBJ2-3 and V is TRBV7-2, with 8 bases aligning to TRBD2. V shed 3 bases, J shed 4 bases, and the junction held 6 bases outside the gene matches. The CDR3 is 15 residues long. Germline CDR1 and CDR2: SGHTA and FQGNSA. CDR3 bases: TGTGCCAGCAGCTTTGAACCGGGACTAGCAGATACGCAGTATTTT. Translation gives CASSFEPGLADTQYF.

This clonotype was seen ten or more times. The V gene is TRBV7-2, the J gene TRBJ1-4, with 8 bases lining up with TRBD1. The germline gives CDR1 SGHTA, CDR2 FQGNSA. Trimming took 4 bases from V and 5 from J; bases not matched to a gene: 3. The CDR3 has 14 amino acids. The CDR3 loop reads CASSSGTGNEKLFF. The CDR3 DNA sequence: TGTGCCAGCAGCTCGGGGACAGGCAATGAAAAACTGTTTTTT. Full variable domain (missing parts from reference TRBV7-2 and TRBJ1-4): GAGVSQSPSNKVTEKGKDVELRCDPISGHTALYWYRQSLGQGLEFLIYFQGNSAPDKSGLPSDRFSAERTGGSVSTLTIQRTQQEDSAVYLCASSSGTGNEKLFFGSGTQLSVL.

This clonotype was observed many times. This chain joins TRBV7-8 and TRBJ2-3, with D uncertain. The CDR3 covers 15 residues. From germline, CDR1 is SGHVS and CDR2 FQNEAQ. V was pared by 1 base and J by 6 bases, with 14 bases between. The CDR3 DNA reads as TGTGCCAGCAGCTTAGGAGCCCTTGAGGAGGATACGCAGTATTTT. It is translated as CASSLGALEEDTQYF.

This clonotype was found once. This CDR3 is CASRAWLGVHTEAFF. The CDR3 DNA is TGTGCCAGCAGAGCTTGGTTGGGGGTACACACTGAAGCTTTCTTT. The V and J genes are TRBV28 and TRBJ1-1; tentative D call: TRBD1 (5 bases). Trimming took off 6 bases at V and 3 bases at J, with 17 bases between the two ends. CDR3 length equals 15 residues. Per germline, CDR1 MDHEN and CDR2 SYDVKM.

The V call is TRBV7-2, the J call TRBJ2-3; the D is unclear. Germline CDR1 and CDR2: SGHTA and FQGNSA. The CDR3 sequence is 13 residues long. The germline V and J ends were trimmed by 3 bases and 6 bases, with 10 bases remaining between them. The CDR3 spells CASSFSTNDTQYF. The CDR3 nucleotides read TGTGCCAGCAGCTTCTCGACGAATGATACGCAGTATTTT.

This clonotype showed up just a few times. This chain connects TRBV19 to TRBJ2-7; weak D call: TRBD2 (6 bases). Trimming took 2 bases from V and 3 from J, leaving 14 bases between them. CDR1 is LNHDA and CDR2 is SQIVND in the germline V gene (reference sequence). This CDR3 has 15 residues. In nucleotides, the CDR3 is TGTGCCAGTAGTATAACGGCGGGACCTTACTACGAGCAGTACTTC. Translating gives CASSITAGPYYEQYF. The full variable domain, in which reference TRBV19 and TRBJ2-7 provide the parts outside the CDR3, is DGGITQSPKYLFRKEGQNVTLSCEQNLNHDAMYWYRQDPGQGLRLIYYSQIVNDFQKGDIAEGYSVSREKKESFPLTVTSAQKNPTAFYLCASSITAGPYYEQYFGPGTRLTVT.

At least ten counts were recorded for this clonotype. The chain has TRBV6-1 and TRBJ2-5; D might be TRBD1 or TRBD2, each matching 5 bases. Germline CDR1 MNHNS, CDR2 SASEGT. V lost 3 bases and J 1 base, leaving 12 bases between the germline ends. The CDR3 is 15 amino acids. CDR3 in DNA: TGTGCCAGCAGTGACGGGGCCGCCCTCCAAGAGACCCAGTACTTC. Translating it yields CASSDGAALQETQYF.

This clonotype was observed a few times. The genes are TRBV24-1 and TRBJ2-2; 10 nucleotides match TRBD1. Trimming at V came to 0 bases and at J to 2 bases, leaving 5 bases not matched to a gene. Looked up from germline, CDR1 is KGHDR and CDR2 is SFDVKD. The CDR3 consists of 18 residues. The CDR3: CATSDLPGQGPNTGELFF. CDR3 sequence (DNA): TGTGCCACCAGTGATTTGCCGGGACAGGGGCCAAACACCGGGGAGCTGTTTTTT.

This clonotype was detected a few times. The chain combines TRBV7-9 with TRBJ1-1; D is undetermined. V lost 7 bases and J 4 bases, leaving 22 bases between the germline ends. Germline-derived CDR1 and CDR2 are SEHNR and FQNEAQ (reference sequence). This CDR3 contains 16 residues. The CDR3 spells CASINEIPGAGTEAFF. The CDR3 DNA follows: TGTGCCAGCATCAACGAAATTCCAGGCGCGGGCACTGAAGCTTTCTTT.

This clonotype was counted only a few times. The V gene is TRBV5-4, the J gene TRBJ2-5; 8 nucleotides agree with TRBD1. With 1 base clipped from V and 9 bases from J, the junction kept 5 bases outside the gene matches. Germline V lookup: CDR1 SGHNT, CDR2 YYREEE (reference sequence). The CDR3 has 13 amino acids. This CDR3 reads CASSLNRGAAQYF. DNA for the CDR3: TGTGCCAGCAGCTTGAACAGGGGGGCGGCCCAGTACTTC.

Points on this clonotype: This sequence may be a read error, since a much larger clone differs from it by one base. Here the CDR3 DNA reads TGTGCCAGCTGTTCAACCCCGGGTGGGGAGCAGTTCTTC. Its translation: CASCSTPGGEQFF. J is TRBJ2-1 and V is TRBV6-2 or TRBV6-3, with D unresolved. This CDR3 contains 13 residues. Deletions cut 8 bases from V and 10 bases from J, with 18 bases between. CDR1 and CDR2 (germline): MNHEY, SVGEGT.